This T cell receptor (beta chain) was identified in a study of blood T cell repertoires in COVID-19. Overall study: Specimens from acute and convalescent COVID-19 originated in the United States, Italy and Spain.

Participants were aged about 18 to 100 years, lived in some 23 US areas, and enrolled virtually. Clinical history reported by participants formed the basis on which cohorts were assigned. Original methodology: Amplified reference gene primers provided the basis for estimating nucleated cell counts. The protocol was immunoSEQ multiplex PCR, while the TCRdb copy is restricted to in-frame clones and leaves out a portion. That table supplies the V and J calls and clone size; D and trimming were determined from the DNA. This table holds 200,000 to 250,000 clones, approximately 83% found once. The V gene's germline CDR1 is MNHNY and CDR2 SVGAGI (reference sequence). The CDR3 has 13 amino acids. With 5 bases removed from V and 0 bases from J, the gap between germline ends came to 5 bases.

This TCR derives from a woman in her fifties or sixties who had been exposed to COVID-19. Sequencing was performed on PBMCs or T cells enriched from blood (not recorded which). The chain couples TRBV6-6 to TRBJ1-5; D remains unclear. The CDR3 is CASSANSNQPQHF. CDR3 sequence (DNA): TGTGCCAGCAGTGCGAATAGCAATCAGCCCCAGCATTTT.